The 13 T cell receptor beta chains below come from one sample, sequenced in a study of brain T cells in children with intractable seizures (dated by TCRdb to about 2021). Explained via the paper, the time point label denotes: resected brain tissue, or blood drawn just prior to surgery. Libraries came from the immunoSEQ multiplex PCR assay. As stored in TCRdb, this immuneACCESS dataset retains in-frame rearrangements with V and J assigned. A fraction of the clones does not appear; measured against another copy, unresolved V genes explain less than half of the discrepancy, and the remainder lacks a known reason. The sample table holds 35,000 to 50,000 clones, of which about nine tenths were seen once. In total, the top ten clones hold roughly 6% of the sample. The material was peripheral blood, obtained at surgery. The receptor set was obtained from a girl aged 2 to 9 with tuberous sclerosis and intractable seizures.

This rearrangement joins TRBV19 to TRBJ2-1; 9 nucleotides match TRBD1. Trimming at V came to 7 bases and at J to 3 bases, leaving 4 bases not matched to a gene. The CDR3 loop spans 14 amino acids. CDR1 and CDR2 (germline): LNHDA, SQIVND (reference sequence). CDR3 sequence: CASTRGQGYNEQFF. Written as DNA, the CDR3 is TGTGCCAGTACTCGGGGACAGGGCTACAATGAGCAGTTCTTC.

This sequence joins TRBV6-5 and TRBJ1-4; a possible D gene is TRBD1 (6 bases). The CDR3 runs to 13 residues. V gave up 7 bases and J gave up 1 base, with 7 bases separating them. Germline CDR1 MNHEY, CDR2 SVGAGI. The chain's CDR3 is CASKQGTNEKLFF. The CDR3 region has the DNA TGTGCCAGCAAACAGGGAACTAATGAAAAACTGTTTTTT.

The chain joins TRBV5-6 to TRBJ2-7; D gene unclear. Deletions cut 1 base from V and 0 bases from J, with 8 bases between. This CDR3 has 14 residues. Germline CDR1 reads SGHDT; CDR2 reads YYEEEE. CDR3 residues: CASSLLSSSYEQYV. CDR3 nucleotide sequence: TGTGCCAGCAGCTTGCTCTCCAGCTCCTACGAGCAGTACGTC.

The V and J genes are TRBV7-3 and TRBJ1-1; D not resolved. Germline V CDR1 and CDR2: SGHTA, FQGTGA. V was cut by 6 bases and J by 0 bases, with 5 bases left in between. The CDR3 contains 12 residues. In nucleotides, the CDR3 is TGTGCCAGCAGAAGGCTGAACACTGAAGCTTTCTTT. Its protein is CASRRLNTEAFF.

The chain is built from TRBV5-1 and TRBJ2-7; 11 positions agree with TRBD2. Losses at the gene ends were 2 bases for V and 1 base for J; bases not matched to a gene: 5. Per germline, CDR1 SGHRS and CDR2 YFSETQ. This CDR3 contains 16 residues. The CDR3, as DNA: TGCGCCAGCAGCTTTTCTAGCGGGGGGCTTTCCTACGAGCAGTACTTC. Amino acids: CASSFSSGGLSYEQYF.

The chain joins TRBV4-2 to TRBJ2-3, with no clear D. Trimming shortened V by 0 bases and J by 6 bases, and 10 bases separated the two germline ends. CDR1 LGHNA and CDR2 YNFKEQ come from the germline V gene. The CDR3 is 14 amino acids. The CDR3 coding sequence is TGTGCCAGCAGCCAAGATAGTGGCTCGGATACGCAGTATTTT. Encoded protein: CASSQDSGSDTQYF.

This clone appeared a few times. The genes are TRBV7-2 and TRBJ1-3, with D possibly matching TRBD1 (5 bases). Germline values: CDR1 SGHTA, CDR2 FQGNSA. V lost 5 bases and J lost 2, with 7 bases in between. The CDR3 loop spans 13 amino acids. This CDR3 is CASSRDPGNTIYF. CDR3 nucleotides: TGTGCCAGCAGCAGGGACCCTGGAAACACCATATATTTT.

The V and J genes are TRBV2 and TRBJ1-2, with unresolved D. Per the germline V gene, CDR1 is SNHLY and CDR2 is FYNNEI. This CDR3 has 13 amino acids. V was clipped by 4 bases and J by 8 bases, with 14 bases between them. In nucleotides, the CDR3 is TGTGCCAGCAGTGCTCTAGTAGGGAACGGCTACACCTTC. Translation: CASSALVGNGYTF.

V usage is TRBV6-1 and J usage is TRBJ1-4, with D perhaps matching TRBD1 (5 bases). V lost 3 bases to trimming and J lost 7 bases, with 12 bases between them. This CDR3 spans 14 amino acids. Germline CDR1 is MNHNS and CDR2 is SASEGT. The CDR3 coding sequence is TGTGCCAGCAGTGAGGAGGGGAGAAGTGAAAAACTGTTTTTT. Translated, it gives CASSEEGRSEKLFF.

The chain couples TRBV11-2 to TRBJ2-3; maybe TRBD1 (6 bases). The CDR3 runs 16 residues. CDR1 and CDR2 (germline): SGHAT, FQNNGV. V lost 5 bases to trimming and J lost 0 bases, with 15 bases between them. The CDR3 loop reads CASSPRTVPSTDTQYF. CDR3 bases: TGTGCCAGCAGCCCCCGGACAGTTCCTAGCACAGATACGCAGTATTTT.

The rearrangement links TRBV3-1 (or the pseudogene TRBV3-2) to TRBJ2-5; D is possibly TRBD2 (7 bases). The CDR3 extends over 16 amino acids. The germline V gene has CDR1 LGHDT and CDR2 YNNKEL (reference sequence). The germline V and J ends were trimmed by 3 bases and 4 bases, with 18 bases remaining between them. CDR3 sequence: CASSQTLGGGPETQYF. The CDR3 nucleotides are TGTGCCAGCAGCCAGACCCTTGGGGGGGGGCCAGAGACCCAGTACTTC.

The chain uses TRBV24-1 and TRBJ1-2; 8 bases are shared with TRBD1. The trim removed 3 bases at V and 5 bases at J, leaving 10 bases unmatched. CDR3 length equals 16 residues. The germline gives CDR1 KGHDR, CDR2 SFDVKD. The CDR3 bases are TGTGCCACCAGTGATATAGGACAGGGAGGAGCATATGGCTACACCTTC. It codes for CATSDIGQGGAYGYTF.

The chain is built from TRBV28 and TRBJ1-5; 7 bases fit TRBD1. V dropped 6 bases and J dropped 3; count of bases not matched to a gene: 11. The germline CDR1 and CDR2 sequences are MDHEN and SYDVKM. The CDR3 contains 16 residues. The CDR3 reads CASRSRKQGPNQPQHF. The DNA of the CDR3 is TGTGCCAGCAGAAGCAGAAAACAGGGGCCCAATCAGCCCCAGCATTTT.